This TCR beta chain stems from a study of control samples from healthy donors and cancer patients. With 0 bases removed from V and 1 base from J, the gap between germline ends came to 13 bases. Germline CDR1 reads SGDLS; CDR2 reads YYNGEE. This CDR3 contains 16 residues. This clone was recorded only once. Assay used: immunoSEQ multiplex PCR; TCRdb lists only in-frame clones, some missing. The sample contains 95,000 to 150,000 clones, over 75% of which appear only once. The rearrangement links TRBV9 to TRBJ2-5; D might be TRBD1 (6 bases). This TCR derives from a middle-aged man in good health. Sequenced sample: blood. CDR3 amino acids: CASSVGGQPFQETQYF. The CDR3 DNA is TGTGCCAGCAGCGTAGGCGGACAGCCCTTCCAAGAGACCCAGTACTTC. Drawing the rest from reference TRBV9 and TRBJ2-5, the complete variable domain is DSGVTQTPKHLITATGQRVTLRCSPRSGDLSVYWYQQSLDQGLQFLIQYYNGEERAKGNILERFSAQQFPDLHSELNLSSLELGDSALYFCASSVGGQPFQETQYFGPGTRLLVL.